What follows describes a single TCR beta chain. CDR3 size: 16 residues. Trimming cost V 0 bases and J 10 bases; bases outside gene matches: 8. CDR1 is SGHRS and CDR2 is YFSETQ in the germline V gene. These data come from a study of control samples from healthy donors and cancer patients. TCRdb keeps only in-frame clones here, not all; method: immunoSEQ multiplex PCR. The sample records about 86,000 clones, approximately 91% being singletons. V is TRBV5-1 and J is TRBJ1-6; 9 bases are shared with TRBD1. This sequence was found in a woman in her forties or fifties with colorectal cancer. The sequenced sample consisted of PBMCs. In DNA, the CDR3 is TGCGCCAGCAGCTTGGCCGGGACAGGGTTCGGATCACCCCTCCACTTT. Amino acids: CASSLAGTGFGSPLHF.